The TCR beta chain described here comes from a study of T cells in localized non-small cell lung cancer (TCRdb year 2020). Context from the whole study: Comparing tumors with uninvolved tumor-adjacent lungs, the study looked at the T cell repertoires of fewer than 250 patients with early-stage NSCLC. The cohort comprised under 250 treatment-naïve NSCLC patients with resected, localized lung tumors. Of the NSCLC patients, fewer than 150 were male and 85 to 110 were female, and the mean age was approximately 69 years.

TCR beta CDR3 regions were sequenced from DNA using the immunoSEQ Assay. The authors' analysis ran thus. To compute T cell density, TCR beta template counts were normalized to usable DNA, which was estimated by amplifying housekeeping genes. Richness was estimated using the preseqR package, with extrapolation to 400,000 templates for PBMC samples and to 120,000 templates for tissue samples. Clonality was calculated as one minus Pielou's evenness. Differential abundance testing on productive amino-acid clonotypes, with a minimum total count of 5 and an alpha of 0.1, was used to identify tissue-enriched TCRs. The Jaccard Index and the Morisita Overlap Index were used to measure how much the repertoires overlapped between compartments. TCR beta CDR3s were clustered by GLIPH together with public tetramer-defined viral CDR3s, and at least three viral sequences plus V-gene enrichment were required for viral motifs. TCRdb mirrors the immuneACCESS table, restricted to in-frame sequences. Some clones are absent from its copies; in checked studies, under half trace to an unresolved V gene, and the reason for the others is unknown. Clone size and V and J calls were adopted from that table, with D and trimming inferred from the DNA. This sample comprises 70,000 to 100,000 clones, more than 75% of them detected only once. The ten most abundant clones make up 4.1% of the sample.

A remark on this clone: Its antigen is not yet known. One base away there is no much larger clone; base qualities are not given.

Per the germline V gene (reference sequence), WNHNN is the CDR1 and SYGVQD is the CDR2. From the cysteine up to the phenylalanine, the CDR3 has a length of 11 residues. Solely the CDR3 DNA is kept, with 33 bases framed from the first base. The investigation overall reported the following: Since the design was exploratory, TCR variables were selected using unadjusted p-values with no false-discovery rate correction. Higher T cell density in blood was associated with longer overall survival, whereas higher clonality in adjacent lung was associated with shorter survival. Uninvolved tumor-adjacent lung showed the highest T cell clonality, higher than tumor, which suggests more focused antigenic responses in the adjacent lung. Because multi-region tumor sequencing was not performed, intratumor heterogeneity could not be ruled out. A median of 57 of the top 100 tumor clones turned up in the paired uninvolved adjacent lung, and under 30 of those clones also ranked among the top 100 of that same adjacent lung.

At diagnosis, peripheral blood, uninvolved tumor-adjacent lung and tumor were collected and stored as a combination of fresh-frozen and FFPE material. For TCR repertoire profiling, blood samples were analyzed in the form of peripheral blood mononuclear cells. Source: PBMCs, taken before any cancer treatment. The receptor chain draws on TRBV10-1 and TRBJ2-7, and TRBD2 aligns with 7 junction nucleotides. This clonotype was obtained from a woman aged 40-75 years with stage II squamous cell lung carcinoma. The CDR3 in this case is CAGRGEGEQYF. The DNA sequence is given as TGCGCTGGACGGGGGGAAGGCGAGCAGTACTTC.